A single sample gave rise to the 29 T cell receptor beta chains below, sequenced in a study of memory CD4+ T cells and cytomegalovirus serostatus. Single viable CD3+CD4+CD8-CD45RO+ cells were sorted as the memory CD4+ T cells. Generated by immunoSEQ multiplex PCR, the TCRdb table keeps only in-frame clones and is missing some. The table shows 40,000 or so clones, with 79% occurring only once. The sample taken for sequencing was memory CD4+ T cells from blood. Receptor source: an adult in good health and CMV-seronegative.

The chain is built from TRBV7-2 and TRBJ1-2; D uncertain. The CDR3 is made up of 12 amino acids. The V end was cut by 2 bases, the J end by 8 bases, with 9 bases between. CDR1 is SGHTA, CDR2 FQGNSA, per germline. The CDR3: CASSLIMWGYTF. The CDR3 DNA sequence: TGTGCCAGCAGCTTAATCATGTGGGGCTACACCTTC.

The chain uses TRBV4-2 and TRBJ2-7; 8 nucleotides agree with TRBD2. V lost 0 bases to trimming and J lost 3 bases; unmatched junction nucleotides: 7. Germline V CDR1 and CDR2: LGHNA, YNFKEQ. The CDR3 has 16 amino acids. The CDR3 spells CASSQDPGGGNYEQYF. In DNA form, the CDR3 reads TGTGCCAGCAGCCAAGATCCGGGAGGGGGTAACTACGAGCAGTACTTC.

This clone was seen only a few times. The V and J genes are TRBV13 and TRBJ1-2; TRBD1 is a possible D gene (6 bases). V was shortened by 5 bases and J by 8 bases, with 18 bases between the two germline ends. CDR3 length: 14 residues. CDR1 PRHDT and CDR2 FYEKMQ come from the germline V gene (reference sequence). CDR3 DNA: TGTGCCAGCAGCGTCTACAGGGTTACTGGCGGCTACACCTTC. It codes for CASSVYRVTGGYTF.

The chain links TRBV18 to TRBJ2-2; D gene uncertain. In germline, CDR1 is KGHSH, CDR2 LQKENI. V was shortened by 0 bases and J by 2 bases, with 7 bases between the two germline ends. The CDR3 consists of 15 residues. As DNA, the CDR3 is TGTGCCAGCTCACCACCGGGCAGAAACACCGGGGAGCTGTTTTTT. This encodes CASSPPGRNTGELFF.

This chain uses TRBV14 with TRBJ2-7, with TRBD1 as a possible D gene (5 bases). V was pared by 2 bases and J by 12 bases, with 17 bases between. The V gene's germline CDR1 is SGHDN and CDR2 FVKESK. The CDR3 runs to 13 residues. This CDR3 is CASSQSRQGRRYF. The CDR3 DNA follows: TGTGCCAGCAGCCAATCTCGGCAGGGCCGGCGGTACTTC.

The chain joins TRBV4-3 to TRBJ1-2; 10 bases are shared with TRBD1. Losses at the gene ends were 1 base for V and 7 bases for J; bases not matched to a gene: 3. Germline V CDR1 and CDR2: LGHNA, YSLEER. The CDR3 runs to 14 residues. The CDR3 loop is CASSQAGTGVGYTF. The CDR3 bases are TGCGCCAGCAGCCAAGCTGGGACAGGGGTTGGCTACACCTTC.

The chain is built from TRBV28 and TRBJ2-2, with D hard to call. Germline V gives CDR1 MDHEN, CDR2 SYDVKM. This CDR3 contains 12 residues. V lost 2 bases and J lost 4, with 2 bases in between. The CDR3 nucleotides read TGTGCCAGCAGTTTAGGCACCGGGGAGCTGTTTTTT. It encodes CASSLGTGELFF.

CDR3 DNA sequence: TGTGCCAGCAGCTTAGCCAGTATATCCGAGCAGTACTTC. As protein: CASSLASISEQYF. The genes are TRBV7-2 and TRBJ2-7, with unresolved D. Trimming shortened V by 0 bases and J by 6 bases, and 9 bases separated the two germline ends. The CDR3 has 13 residues. Looked up from germline, CDR1 is SGHTA and CDR2 is FQGNSA.

The chain uses TRBV7-8 and TRBJ2-1, with 15 positions matching TRBD2. The germline V gene encodes CDR1 SGHVS and CDR2 FQNEAQ. The CDR3 is 18 residues long. The ends lost 5 bases at V and 6 bases at J; junction bases unmatched: 11. The CDR3 loop reads CASSPGLAGGPIVNEQFF. The CDR3 DNA is TGTGCCAGCAGCCCCGGACTAGCGGGAGGGCCTATAGTCAATGAGCAGTTCTTC.

J is TRBJ2-5 and V is TRBV7-2, with D possibly matching TRBD1 (5 bases). Trimming took 4 bases from V and 5 from J, leaving 5 bases between them. The germline V gene encodes CDR1 SGHTA and CDR2 FQGNSA. The CDR3 runs to 11 residues. CDR3 protein: CASSSGETQYF. The CDR3 bases are TGTGCCAGCAGCTCAGGGGAGACCCAGTACTTC.

J is TRBJ1-1 and V is TRBV7-5; the D call TRBD1 from the table was never checked on the DNA. TRBV7-5 is assigned pseudogene status. There are 13 residues in the CDR3. CDR3 in DNA: TGTGTCAGAAGCCCACAGGGGGCGACTGAAGCTTTCTTT. It yields the protein CVRSPQGATEAFF.

V and J are TRBV18 and TRBJ2-6; the D is unclear. The CDR3 runs 16 residues. The V end lost 3 bases, the J end lost 1 base, and 10 bases lay between the germline ends. The V gene's germline CDR1 is KGHSH and CDR2 LQKENI. CDR3 nucleotide sequence: TGTGCCAGCTCACCCCCGGAACAGTCTGGGGCCAACGTCCTGACTTTC. This codes for CASSPPEQSGANVLTF.

This clone has just one count. J is TRBJ2-1 and V is TRBV4-2; no clear D gene. In germline, CDR1 is LGHNA, CDR2 YNFKEQ. The V end was cut by 0 bases, the J end by 6 bases, with 6 bases between. The CDR3 extends over 13 amino acids. The chain's CDR3 is CASSQDTLNEQFF. The CDR3 DNA reads as TGTGCCAGCAGCCAAGACACCCTCAATGAGCAGTTCTTC.

This clone was seen a few times. The CDR3 nucleotides are TGTGCCAGCAAAGGGGGGACTGCCAACACCGGGGAGCTGTTTTTT. Amino acid sequence: CASKGGTANTGELFF. This sequence joins TRBV19 and TRBJ2-2; D tentatively reads TRBD1 or TRBD2 (6 bases each). CDR1 and CDR2 from the germline V gene are LNHDA and SQIVND (reference sequence). This CDR3 comprises 15 residues. The V end lost 9 bases, the J end lost 2 bases, and 16 bases lay between the germline ends.

The chain recombines TRBV5-1 with TRBJ2-3; 13 positions match TRBD2. This CDR3 comprises 16 residues. With 0 bases clipped from V and 6 bases from J, the junction kept 4 bases outside the gene matches. Germline CDR1 reads SGHRS; CDR2 reads YFSETQ. In DNA, the CDR3 is TGCGCCAGCAGCTTGGGGGGACTAGCGGGATTGGATACGCAGTATTTT. Translated: CASSLGGLAGLDTQYF.

This clone was found a few times. The chain uses TRBV4-3 and TRBJ2-1; D might be TRBD2 (6 bases). CDR1 and CDR2 from the germline V gene are LGHNA and YSLEER. The germline V and J ends were trimmed by 0 bases and 11 bases, with 11 bases remaining between them. CDR3 length: 13 amino acids. CDR3 protein: CASSQEGGTQQFF. CDR3 nucleotides: TGCGCCAGCAGCCAAGAGGGAGGCACTCAGCAGTTCTTC.

The chain uses TRBV30 and TRBJ2-5; D uncertain. The germline V and J ends were trimmed by 5 bases and 5 bases, with 12 bases remaining between them. Per the germline V gene, CDR1 is GTSNPN and CDR2 is SVGIG (reference sequence). The CDR3 has 12 amino acids. The CDR3 loop reads CAWARRLETQYF. CDR3 in DNA: TGTGCCTGGGCCCGAAGGTTGGAGACCCAGTACTTC.

This sequence joins TRBV5-1 and TRBJ1-1; tentatively, D is TRBD1 (5 bases). Germline lookup yields CDR1 SGHRS and CDR2 YFSETQ. V dropped 5 bases and J dropped 5 bases, with 13 bases sitting between them. The CDR3 covers 13 residues. Here the CDR3 reads CASSGGGLTEAFF. DNA for the CDR3: TGCGCCAGCAGTGGGGGGGGGTTAACTGAAGCTTTCTTT.

J is TRBJ1-2 and V is TRBV5-5, with D maybe TRBD1 (6 bases). Germline loops: CDR1 SGHKS, CDR2 YYEKEE (reference sequence). The CDR3 length is 15 residues. The germline V and J ends were trimmed by 0 bases and 2 bases, with 11 bases remaining between them. CDR3 nucleotide sequence: TGTGCCAGCAGCTTGGGAGGGGGGGGAAACTATGGCTACACCTTC. This sequence encodes CASSLGGGGNYGYTF.

The chain couples TRBV5-1 to TRBJ1-2, with D tentatively TRBD1 (6 bases). Between the trimmed V and J ends, which lost 6 bases and 7 bases, there was a span of 22 bases. CDR1 is SGHRS and CDR2 is YFSETQ in the germline V gene. The CDR3 extends over 15 amino acids. The CDR3 is CASTDTDTGFIGYTF. The CDR3 DNA reads as TGCGCCAGCACGGACACAGATACAGGGTTCATTGGCTACACCTTC.

The V call is TRBV5-8, the J call TRBJ2-3, with unresolved D. Trimming left V 4 bases short and J 2 bases short, with 11 bases between. Germline V gene lookup returns CDR1 SGHTS and CDR2 YDEGEE. CDR3 size: 14 residues. As DNA, the CDR3 is TGTGCCAGCAGCCTCTCCGCAGTCACAGATACGCAGTATTTT. This encodes CASSLSAVTDTQYF.

This clone was found a few times. The J gene is TRBJ2-7, the V gene TRBV6-1, with 9 bases aligning to TRBD1. Germline assignment: CDR1 MNHNS and CDR2 SASEGT. Unmatched junction bases numbered 6, after V lost 3 bases and J lost 3 bases. CDR3 length equals 15 residues. CDR3 in amino acids: CASSEIPGQGYEQYF. As DNA, the CDR3 is TGTGCCAGCAGTGAGATACCGGGACAGGGCTACGAGCAGTACTTC.

The J gene is TRBJ1-1, the V gene TRBV29-1, with a weak D call TRBD1 (5 bases). The CDR3 covers 14 residues. Trimming pared 6 bases from V and 4 bases from J, leaving 18 bases between. CDR1 is SQVTM, CDR2 ANQGSEA, per germline. CDR3 protein: CSVGTSAGSTEAFF. The CDR3 nucleotides are TGCAGCGTGGGAACCTCGGCAGGGAGCACTGAAGCTTTCTTT.

This chain connects TRBV21-1 to TRBJ2-7; TRBD2 is taken as the D call from the table, unchecked against the DNA. TRBV21-1 is an annotated pseudogene. The CDR3 runs 15 residues. The CDR3, as DNA: TGTGCCAGCAGCAAAGGGACTGATAGAACCTACGAGCAGTACTTC. It encodes CASSKGTDRTYEQYF.

This clone was seen a single time. V is TRBV11-2 and J is TRBJ2-1; 10 nucleotides line up with TRBD2. V shed 1 base and J 7 bases; nucleotides not matched to a gene: 1. Germline V gene sequence: CDR1 SGHAT, CDR2 FQNNGV. This CDR3 contains 14 residues. The chain's CDR3 is CASSLGTSGNEQFF. CDR3 in DNA: TGTGCCAGCAGCTTAGGGACTAGCGGAAATGAGCAGTTCTTC.

This clone was detected a few times. This chain uses TRBV5-4 with TRBJ2-6; D unresolved. This CDR3 region has 15 residues. V shed 6 bases and J shed 0 bases, with 10 bases lying between them. Germline V gene data show CDR1 as SGHNT and CDR2 as YYREEE (reference sequence). The CDR3 DNA follows: TGTGCCAGCACCTTACGCAGCTCTGGGGCCAACGTCCTGACTTTC. Its translation is CASTLRSSGANVLTF. The variable domain in full, completed from reference TRBV5-4 and TRBJ2-6, reads ETGVTQSPTHLIKTRGQQVTLRCSSQSGHNTVSWYQQALGQGPQFIFQYYREEENGRGNFPPRFSGLQFPNYSSELNVNALELDDSALYLCASTLRSSGANVLTFGAGSRLTVL.

V is TRBV7-2 and J is TRBJ2-5, with TRBD2 matching over 7 bases. Germline CDR1 reads SGHTA; CDR2 reads FQGNSA. V trimming: 1 base; J trimming: 4 bases; junction bases outside the gene matches: 9. This CDR3 has 16 amino acids. For the CDR3, the DNA is TGTGCCAGCAGCTTAGTGTTCGCGGGAGTCGGAGAGACCCAGTACTTC. It is translated as CASSLVFAGVGETQYF.

The CDR3 sequence is CASSFRETSGANVLTF. In DNA, the CDR3 is TGTGCCAGCAGTTTCCGGGAAACCTCTGGGGCCAACGTCCTGACTTTC. The chain employs TRBV27 and TRBJ2-6, with TRBD2 as a possible D gene (5 bases). Deletions cut 3 bases from V and 0 bases from J, with 9 bases between. This CDR3 contains 16 residues. Per the germline V gene, CDR1 is MNHEY and CDR2 is SMNVEV (reference sequence).

This chain connects TRBV7-2 to TRBJ2-7; D could derive from TRBD1 or TRBD2 (5 bases each). This CDR3 region has 15 residues. V was trimmed by 6 bases and J by 6 bases, leaving 21 bases between them. Per germline, CDR1 SGHTA and CDR2 FQGNSA. CDR3 nucleotides: TGTGCCAGCAGTTTCGAGCGGACAAGATCCGGCGAGCAGTACTTC. Its protein is CASSFERTRSGEQYF.